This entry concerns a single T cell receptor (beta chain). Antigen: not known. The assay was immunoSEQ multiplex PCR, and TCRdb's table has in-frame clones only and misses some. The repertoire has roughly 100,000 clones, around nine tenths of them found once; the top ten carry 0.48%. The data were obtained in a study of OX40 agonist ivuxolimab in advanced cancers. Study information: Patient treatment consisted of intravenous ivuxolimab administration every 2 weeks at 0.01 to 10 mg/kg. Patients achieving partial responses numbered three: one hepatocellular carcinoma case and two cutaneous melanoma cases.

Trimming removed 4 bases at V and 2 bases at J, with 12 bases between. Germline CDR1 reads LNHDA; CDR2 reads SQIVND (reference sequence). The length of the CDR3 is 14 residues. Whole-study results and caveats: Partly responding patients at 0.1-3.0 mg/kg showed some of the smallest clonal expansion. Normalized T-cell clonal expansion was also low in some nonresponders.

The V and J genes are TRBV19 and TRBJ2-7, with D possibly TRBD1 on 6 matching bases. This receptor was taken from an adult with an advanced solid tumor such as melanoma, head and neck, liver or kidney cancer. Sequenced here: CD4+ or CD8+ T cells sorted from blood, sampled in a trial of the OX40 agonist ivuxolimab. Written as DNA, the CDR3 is TGTGCCAGTAGTAGTCAGTCAGGGGCCTACGAGCAGTACTTC. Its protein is CASSSQSGAYEQYF.